These 22 T cell receptor beta chains came from one sample sequenced in a study of cytomegalovirus exposure and HLA in healthy donors. PCR involved 60 Vbeta and 13 Jbeta primers. Method: immunoSEQ multiplex PCR; TCRdb's copy keeps in-frame clones and lacks some. The repertoire holds tens of thousands of clones, under 85% seen once, with about 3% in the top ten. Material for sequencing was PBMCs. The receptors stem from a woman in her thirties or forties in good health and CMV-seronegative.

The V call is TRBV7-7, the J call TRBJ2-3, with 12 positions matching TRBD2. The CDR3 has 18 amino acids. The germline gives CDR1 SSHAT, CDR2 FNYEAQ (reference sequence). V lost 5 bases, J lost 2 bases, and 11 bases stayed unmatched. The CDR3 region has the DNA TGTGCCAGCAGCCCGGGGTACACTAGCGGGAGGACCACAGATACGCAGTATTTT. Residues: CASSPGYTSGRTTDTQYF.

The chain employs TRBV28 and TRBJ1-4; D gene unclear. V lost 5 bases and J lost 9, with 10 bases in between. CDR1 and CDR2 from the germline V gene are MDHEN and SYDVKM. The CDR3 runs to 12 residues. The CDR3 protein is CASSRSGKKLFF. Here the CDR3 DNA reads TGTGCCAGCAGTCGGTCGGGTAAAAAACTGTTTTTT.

J is TRBJ1-5 and V is TRBV5-1; maybe TRBD1 (5 bases). Germline V CDR1 and CDR2: SGHRS, YFSETQ. Trimming pared 5 bases from V and 5 bases from J, leaving 17 bases between. The length of the CDR3 is 15 residues. CDR3 region: CASSFSGTRDQPQHF. The CDR3 DNA follows: TGCGCCAGCAGTTTCTCCGGGACTCGAGATCAGCCCCAGCATTTT.

The chain joins TRBV11-2 to TRBJ1-5, with D possibly matching TRBD1 (6 bases). The CDR3 contains 15 residues. Per the germline V gene, CDR1 is SGHAT and CDR2 is FQNNGV. Between the trimmed V and J ends, which lost 1 base and 0 bases, there was a span of 7 bases. The CDR3 is CASSLGTASNQPQHF. The CDR3, as DNA: TGTGCCAGCAGCTTAGGGACAGCTAGCAATCAGCCCCAGCATTTT.

The chain links TRBV27 to TRBJ2-7, with D possibly matching TRBD1 (5 bases). Trimming shortened V by 3 bases and J by 2 bases, and 11 bases separated the two germline ends. Germline-derived CDR1 and CDR2 are MNHEY and SMNVEV (reference sequence). CDR3 size: 14 residues. DNA for the CDR3: TGTGCCAGCAGTTTCAGGGCTTTCACCTACGAGCAGTACTTC. Encoded protein: CASSFRAFTYEQYF.

The rearrangement joins TRBV28 to TRBJ2-7; 8 bases align to TRBD2. CDR3 length: 15 residues. The V gene's germline CDR1 is MDHEN and CDR2 SYDVKM. After removal of 5 bases from V and 5 bases from J, the junction contained 11 bases not matched to a gene. CDR3 protein: CASSPRGGRRDEQYF. Here the CDR3 DNA reads TGTGCCAGCAGTCCCCGGGGGGGGAGGAGGGACGAGCAGTACTTC.

V and J are TRBV11-1 and TRBJ1-1; D gene unclear. V shed 2 bases and J shed 1 base, with 11 bases lying between them. CDR3 length equals 15 residues. Germline-derived CDR1 and CDR2 are SGHAT and FQDESV (reference sequence). The CDR3 sequence: CASSLKVPGNTEAFF. CDR3 nucleotides: TGTGCCAGCAGCTTAAAGGTTCCAGGGAACACTGAAGCTTTCTTT.

The rearrangement links TRBV4-1 to TRBJ1-5; possibly TRBD1 for D (6 bases). The germline V gene encodes CDR1 MGHRA and CDR2 YSYEKL. Trimming removed 0 bases from V and 10 bases from J, with 10 bases in between. The CDR3 covers 13 residues. The CDR3 region has the DNA TGCGCCAGCAGCCAAGAGCAGGGGTGTCCCCAGCATTTT. It yields the protein CASSQEQGCPQHF.

J is TRBJ2-1 and V is TRBV9; 12 bases are shared with TRBD2. The CDR3 loop spans 15 amino acids. Trimming took 2 bases from V and 12 from J; bases not matched to a gene: 9. CDR1 is SGDLS, CDR2 YYNGEE, per germline. The CDR3 loop is CASSVRPSGRVWQFF. CDR3 bases: TGTGCCAGCAGCGTTCGGCCTAGCGGGAGGGTTTGGCAGTTCTTC.

This chain links TRBV5-1 with TRBJ2-5; possibly TRBD2 for D (6 bases). With the DNA end fitting TRBJ2-7 better, the J assignment may be wrong. Per the germline V gene, CDR1 is SGHRS and CDR2 is YFSETQ. CDR3 length equals 15 residues. The CDR3 sequence: CASSLGAGRTYEQYF. CDR3 nucleotides: TGCGCCAGCAGCTTAGGGGCGGGGCGCACCTACGAGCAGTACTTC.

This chain links TRBV28 with TRBJ1-4, with no clear D. The V gene lost 3 bases and the J gene lost 4 bases, with 9 bases spanning the gap. This CDR3 has 14 amino acids. Germline-derived CDR1 and CDR2 are MDHEN and SYDVKM. The CDR3 DNA reads TGTGCCAGCAGTTTCGCAGTCCTTAATGAAAAACTGTTTTTT. Protein sequence: CASSFAVLNEKLFF.

This clone was observed a handful of times. The V call is TRBV19, the J call TRBJ1-1; D gene uncertain. CDR3 length: 15 residues. The germline CDR1 and CDR2 sequences are LNHDA and SQIVND (reference sequence). V was clipped by 0 bases and J by 4 bases, with 12 bases between them. The CDR3 nucleotides read TGTGCCAGTAGTATAGACTCCCCGGGGAGCACTGAAGCTTTCTTT. Its translation: CASSIDSPGSTEAFF.

The chain combines TRBV7-9 with TRBJ2-6, with unresolved D. The CDR3 is made up of 15 amino acids. The ends were cut back, 3 bases at V and 0 bases at J, with 6 bases in the middle. Germline loops: CDR1 SEHNR, CDR2 FQNEAQ (reference sequence). CDR3 DNA: TGTGCCAGCAGCTTCTCCGGCTCTGGGGCCAACGTCCTGACTTTC. The encoded protein is CASSFSGSGANVLTF.

The gene calls are TRBV5-4 and TRBJ2-3; D possibly corresponds to TRBD2 (5 bases). CDR1 is SGHNT, CDR2 YYREEE, per germline (reference sequence). This CDR3 comprises 15 residues. Trimming stripped 1 base from V and 4 bases from J, with 13 bases between. The CDR3 spells CASSLIGLAADTQYF. DNA for the CDR3: TGTGCCAGCAGCTTGATAGGGCTAGCAGCAGATACGCAGTATTTT.

In its sample, this clone was seen a few times. J is TRBJ1-4 and V is TRBV5-6, with 10 positions matching TRBD1. This CDR3 contains 16 residues. Germline V gives CDR1 SGHDT, CDR2 YYEEEE. V shed 4 bases, J shed 7 bases, and the junction held 10 bases outside the gene matches. The CDR3 region has the DNA TGTGCCAGCAGCGTTGACAGGGGGCGAAGGAGTGAAAAACTGTTTTTT. This sequence encodes CASSVDRGRRSEKLFF.

This CDR3 is CASSLNSYGYTF. The CDR3 coding sequence is TGCGCCAGCAGCTTGAACAGCTATGGCTACACCTTC. The rearrangement joins TRBV5-1 to TRBJ1-2; D is ambiguous. V dropped 1 base and J dropped 4 bases, with 5 bases sitting between them. CDR3 length: 12 residues. Germline CDR1 is SGHRS and CDR2 is YFSETQ.

This clone was counted a single time. This chain connects TRBV11-2 to TRBJ2-7, with D uncertain. CDR1 is SGHAT and CDR2 is FQNNGV in the germline V gene. V was pared by 1 base and J by 1 base, with 8 bases between. This CDR3 spans 14 amino acids. The DNA of the CDR3 is TGTGCCAGCAGCTTAGTCGACTCTTCCTACGAGCAGTACTTC. It encodes CASSLVDSSYEQYF.

This chain connects TRBV11-2 to TRBJ2-7; tentative D call: TRBD1 (5 bases). The CDR3 spans 14 residues. V was pared by 0 bases and J by 3 bases, with 9 bases between. Per the germline V gene, CDR1 is SGHAT and CDR2 is FQNNGV. The CDR3 loop reads CASSLEAGHYEQYF. The CDR3 nucleotides are TGTGCCAGCAGCTTAGAAGCAGGGCACTACGAGCAGTACTTC.

This clone has just a few counts. The chain recombines TRBV10-3 with TRBJ1-1; 7 bases line up with TRBD1. Trimming at V came to 3 bases and at J to 2 bases, leaving 3 bases not matched to a gene. The CDR3 runs to 14 residues. Germline loops: CDR1 ENHRY, CDR2 SYGVKD. The chain's CDR3 is CAISDRGENTEAFF. CDR3 sequence (DNA): TGTGCCATCAGTGACAGGGGGGAAAACACTGAAGCTTTCTTT.

The rearrangement uses TRBV28 and TRBJ1-1; D perhaps matches TRBD1 (5 bases). V was cut by 5 bases and J by 8 bases, with 9 bases left in between. The CDR3 has 11 residues. CDR1 is MDHEN, CDR2 SYDVKM, per germline. The CDR3 DNA is TGTGCCAGCAGTGACAGACGGGAAGCTTTCTTT. Translated, it gives CASSDRREAFF.

This clone is a singleton in its sample. The chain recombines TRBV11-2 with TRBJ2-5; weak D call: TRBD2 (7 bases). Germline-derived CDR1 and CDR2 are SGHAT and FQNNGV. The CDR3 extends over 15 amino acids. V was cut by 7 bases and J by 5 bases, with 20 bases left in between. CDR3 residues: CASTYGGGARETQYF. Here the CDR3 DNA reads TGTGCCAGCACGTACGGTGGGGGGGCGCGGGAGACCCAGTACTTC.

This chain uses TRBV27 with TRBJ2-7; TRBD2 agrees at 10 bases. Looked up from germline, CDR1 is MNHEY and CDR2 is SMNVEV (reference sequence). The junction had 9 bases not matched to a gene; V was cut back by 4 bases and J by 3 bases. This CDR3 is built from 16 residues. Here the CDR3 DNA reads TGTGCCAGCAGTTCGCGCACTAGCGGGAATATCTACGAGCAGTACTTC. Its translation is CASSSRTSGNIYEQYF.